This T cell receptor beta chain stems from a study of T cell responses to AZD1222 COVID-19 vaccine. Study observations and caveats: Donors skewed white British and female; clonal diversity was possibly underestimated.

Comment on this clone: What it binds is unknown.

V shed 0 bases and J shed 5 bases, with 8 bases lying between them. Germline V gene data show CDR1 as SGHRS and CDR2 as YFSETQ. The CDR3 consists of 13 residues. The protocol was immunoSEQ multiplex PCR, while the TCRdb copy is restricted to in-frame clones and leaves out a portion. The sample records 75,000 to 90,000 clones, 70% to 90% being singletons. This clonotype originated in an adult who received the AZD1222 COVID-19 vaccine. The chain joins TRBV5-1 to TRBJ1-2; D gene ambiguous. This material consisted of peripheral blood, taken 28 days after the second AZD1222 dose. CDR3 DNA: TGCGCCAGCAGCTTGGCCGACGGGTATGGCTACACCTTC. Its protein product is CASSLADGYGYTF.